A single sample gave rise to the 30 T cell receptor beta chains below, sequenced in a study of control samples from healthy donors and cancer patients. The assay was immunoSEQ multiplex PCR, and TCRdb's table has in-frame clones only and misses some. Among around 45,000 clones listed, 60% to 80% were seen once. The sequenced material came from formalin-fixed, paraffin-embedded tissue. Source of these receptors: a male donor with melanoma.

Concerning this clone: This clone may be a read error of a much larger clone one base away. This same CDR3 is encoded by further DNA sequences in the sample. The chain has TRBV10-3 and TRBJ2-7; tentative D call: TRBD1 (5 bases). Between the trimmed V and J ends, which lost 10 bases and 3 bases, there was a span of 22 bases. This CDR3 comprises 15 residues. Per germline, CDR1 ENHRY and CDR2 SYGVKD. This CDR3 is CATGQPQGAHYEQYF. Here the CDR3 DNA reads TGTGCCACCGGGCAGCCTCAAGGGGCTCACTACGAGCAGTACTTC.

The chain is built from TRBV5-8 and TRBJ1-2; D perhaps matches TRBD1 (5 bases). V was shortened by 4 bases and J by 3 bases, with 19 bases between the two germline ends. The CDR3 consists of 16 residues. From germline, CDR1 is SGHTS and CDR2 YDEGEE. The CDR3 reads CASSGAGGRSDYGYTF. CDR3 DNA sequence: TGTGCCAGCAGCGGGGCGGGCGGCAGATCGGACTATGGCTACACCTTC.

The genes are TRBV7-2 and TRBJ2-7, with D unresolved. The germline CDR1 and CDR2 sequences are SGHTA and FQGNSA. The V end lost 7 bases, the J end lost 5 bases, and 21 bases lay between the germline ends. The CDR3 is 15 residues long. The chain's CDR3 is CASTLSELPRDEQYF. In nucleotides, the CDR3 is TGTGCCAGCACCCTTAGTGAGCTCCCCCGAGACGAGCAGTACTTC.

This chain links TRBV11-3 with TRBJ2-1; 8 bases line up with TRBD2. Losses at the gene ends were 0 bases for V and 10 bases for J; bases not matched to a gene: 8. Germline loops: CDR1 SGHNT, CDR2 YENEEA. CDR3 length: 15 amino acids. The CDR3: CASSLDEAGGYEQFF. Here the CDR3 DNA reads TGTGCCAGCAGCTTAGATGAGGCGGGAGGCTACGAGCAGTTCTTC. Combining the CDR3 with reference TRBV11-3 and TRBJ2-1 gives the whole variable domain EAGVVQSPRYKIIEKKQPVAFWCNPISGHNTLYWYLQNLGQGPELLIRYENEEAVDDSQLPKDRFSAERLKGVDSTLKIQPAELGDSAVYLCASSLDEAGGYEQFFGPGTRLTVL.

This clone was seen a few times. The chain carries TRBV28 and TRBJ1-6; D gene ambiguous. The V end was cut by 6 bases, the J end by 10 bases, with 10 bases between. Germline V CDR1 and CDR2: MDHEN, SYDVKM. This CDR3 comprises 12 residues. CDR3 protein: CASRPVGSPLHF. As DNA, the CDR3 is TGTGCCAGCAGGCCAGTCGGATCACCCCTCCACTTT. The whole variable domain, remainder taken from reference TRBV28 and TRBJ1-6, is DVKVTQSSRYLVKRTGEKVFLECVQDMDHENMFWYRQDPGLGLRLIYFSYDVKMKEKGDIPEGYSVSREKKERFSLILESASTNQTSMYLCASRPVGSPLHFGNGTRLTVT.

This chain links TRBV7-3 with TRBJ2-1; 16 nucleotides agree with TRBD2. V lost 1 base and J lost 2; bases outside the gene matches: 5. Germline V gives CDR1 SGHTA, CDR2 FQGTGA. CDR3 length equals 19 residues. This chain's CDR3 is CASSLRRGLAGGPYNEQFF. CDR3 nucleotide sequence: TGTGCCAGCAGCTTAAGGCGGGGACTAGCGGGAGGGCCCTACAATGAGCAGTTCTTC.

V usage is TRBV15 and J usage is TRBJ1-2; D gene unclear. CDR3 size: 13 residues. V lost 0 bases to trimming and J lost 6 bases, with 8 bases between them. Germline V gene lookup returns CDR1 LNHNV and CDR2 YYDKDF (reference sequence). Here the CDR3 DNA reads TGTGCCACCAGCAGAGATATCCAGGATGGCTACACCTTC. This gives the protein CATSRDIQDGYTF.

The chain carries TRBV29-1 and TRBJ2-6; D is ambiguous. Looked up from germline, CDR1 is SQVTM and CDR2 is ANQGSEA. V dropped 7 bases and J dropped 2 bases, with 9 bases sitting between them. CDR3 size: 13 residues. CDR3 in amino acids: CSAAVTGANVLTF. The CDR3 nucleotides are TGCAGCGCCGCTGTAACTGGGGCCAACGTCCTGACTTTC.

The gene calls are TRBV7-2 and TRBJ1-4; a weak D match, TRBD1 (6 bases). Trimming cost V 5 bases and J 7 bases, with 20 bases left between them. CDR1 is SGHTA and CDR2 is FQGNSA in the germline V gene. CDR3 length: 16 residues. The CDR3 protein is CASSPLGAGIGEKLFF. The CDR3 DNA sequence: TGTGCCAGCAGCCCCTTGGGGGCAGGGATTGGTGAAAAACTGTTTTTT.

The chain combines TRBV11-2 with TRBJ2-7; D is possibly TRBD2 (6 bases). V dropped 1 base and J dropped 6 bases, with 10 bases sitting between them. Germline CDR1 SGHAT, CDR2 FQNNGV. The CDR3 runs 13 residues. The chain's CDR3 is CASSLGLAFEQYF. Written as DNA, the CDR3 is TGTGCCAGCAGCTTAGGTCTAGCGTTCGAGCAGTACTTC.

This rearrangement joins TRBV4-1 to TRBJ2-6; D tentatively reads TRBD1 or TRBD2 (6 bases each). This CDR3 is 18 amino acids long. Trimming pared 1 base from V and 0 bases from J, leaving 13 bases between. CDR1 is MGHRA, CDR2 YSYEKL, per germline. CDR3 nucleotides: TGCGCCAGCAGCCAAGTTCCGGGGGCAAACTCTGGGGCCAACGTCCTGACTTTC. This gives the protein CASSQVPGANSGANVLTF.

This clone was found a few times. J is TRBJ2-7 and V is TRBV19; perhaps D is TRBD1 or TRBD2 (6 bases each). The V and J ends lost 6 bases and 5 bases respectively, with 17 bases between them. The germline CDR1 and CDR2 sequences are LNHDA and SQIVND (reference sequence). This CDR3 is 14 amino acids long. The CDR3 sequence is CASRTRGGGDEQYF. CDR3 sequence (DNA): TGTGCCAGTAGGACCCGAGGGGGAGGCGACGAGCAGTACTTC. The full variable domain, rest sourced from reference TRBV19 and TRBJ2-7, is DGGITQSPKYLFRKEGQNVTLSCEQNLNHDAMYWYRQDPGQGLRLIYYSQIVNDFQKGDIAEGYSVSREKKESFPLTVTSAQKNPTAFYLCASRTRGGGDEQYFGPGTRLTVT.

The chain carries TRBV5-4 and TRBJ1-2, with 10 nucleotides matching TRBD1. J was trimmed by 2 bases and V by 4 bases; bases with no gene match: 8. Germline V gene data show CDR1 as SGHNT and CDR2 as YYREEE (reference sequence). The CDR3 is made up of 16 amino acids. In DNA form, the CDR3 reads TGTGCCAGCAGCCCGGGACAGGGGAGGACCAACTATGGCTACACCTTC. It encodes CASSPGQGRTNYGYTF. Supplemented by reference TRBV5-4 and TRBJ1-2, the full variable domain reads ETGVTQSPTHLIKTRGQQVTLRCSSQSGHNTVSWYQQALGQGPQFIFQYYREEENGRGNFPPRFSGLQFPNYSSELNVNALELDDSALYLCASSPGQGRTNYGYTFGSGTRLTVV.

V is TRBV5-1 and J is TRBJ2-7, with 14 positions matching TRBD2. The V and J ends lost 2 bases and 3 bases, in that order; junction bases with no gene match: 4. The CDR3 length is 16 residues. Germline CDR1 and CDR2: SGHRS and YFSETQ. CDR3 loop: CASSFPGLAGDYEQYF. In DNA form, the CDR3 reads TGCGCCAGCAGCTTCCCGGGACTAGCGGGAGACTACGAGCAGTACTTC.

The sample holds one count of this clone. This chain connects TRBV9 to TRBJ1-1; no definite D call. From germline, CDR1 is SGDLS and CDR2 YYNGEE. V gave up 5 bases and J gave up 8 bases, with 13 bases separating them. The CDR3 runs to 12 residues. CDR3 nucleotide sequence: TGTGCCAGCAGGCCCCAGGTAGGGGAAGCTTTCTTT. Translated, it gives CASRPQVGEAFF. Variable domain in full (rest from reference TRBV9 and TRBJ1-1): DSGVTQTPKHLITATGQRVTLRCSPRSGDLSVYWYQQSLDQGLQFLIQYYNGEERAKGNILERFSAQQFPDLHSELNLSSLELGDSALYFCASRPQVGEAFFGQGTRLTVV.

V usage is TRBV11-3 and J usage is TRBJ2-1; the match to TRBD2 covers 11 bases. V lost 1 base to trimming and J lost 7 bases; unmatched junction nucleotides: 3. CDR1 SGHNT and CDR2 YENEEA come from the germline V gene. The CDR3 has 15 residues. The CDR3 region is CASSLGLAGTNEQFF. CDR3 nucleotide sequence: TGTGCCAGCAGCTTAGGACTAGCGGGAACTAATGAGCAGTTCTTC.

The chain is built from TRBV21-1 and TRBJ2-7; the listed D gene, TRBD2, was not tested against the DNA. TRBV21-1 is a known pseudogene. CDR3 length equals 17 residues. This chain's CDR3 is CASSKGLCRLVRYEQYF. CDR3 nucleotide sequence: TGTGCCAGCAGCAAAGGTTTGTGTAGACTAGTCAGATACGAGCAGTACTTC.

The count of this clone is one. The chain couples TRBV2 to TRBJ1-1, with a possible D match to TRBD1 (5 bases). CDR1 is SNHLY, CDR2 FYNNEI, per germline. V was trimmed by 6 bases and J by 1 base, leaving 9 bases between them. This CDR3 comprises 13 residues. DNA for the CDR3: TGTGCCAGCAGGCGACAGAAGAACACTGAAGCTTTCTTT. Translating gives CASRRQKNTEAFF.

The chain uses TRBV11-2 and TRBJ1-1; no firm D call. The CDR3 is made up of 13 amino acids. V shed 6 bases and J shed 5 bases, with 13 bases lying between them. Looked up from germline, CDR1 is SGHAT and CDR2 is FQNNGV. This CDR3 reads CASSHQGWTEAFF. The CDR3 DNA reads as TGTGCCAGCAGTCATCAAGGTTGGACTGAAGCTTTCTTT.

CDR3 in DNA: TGCGCCAGCAGCTTGGGGGGGAGTGTTACCTACAATGAGCAGTTCTTC. Its protein product is CASSLGGSVTYNEQFF. The chain is built from TRBV5-1 and TRBJ2-1, with D possibly being TRBD1 or TRBD2 (5 bases each). Per the germline V gene, CDR1 is SGHRS and CDR2 is YFSETQ. This CDR3 region has 16 residues. The ends were cut back, 0 bases at V and 2 bases at J, with 12 bases in the middle.

V and J are TRBV18 and TRBJ1-5; no reliable D call. The CDR3 consists of 13 residues. V gave up 6 bases and J gave up 6 bases, with 12 bases separating them. CDR1 is KGHSH and CDR2 is LQKENI in the germline V gene. The CDR3 sequence: CASSPGGIQPQHF. As DNA, the CDR3 is TGTGCCAGCTCCCCGGGAGGGATTCAGCCCCAGCATTTT.

A few counts support this clone. The chain is built from TRBV5-6 and TRBJ2-6; TRBD1 agrees at 9 bases. Germline-derived CDR1 and CDR2 are SGHDT and YYEEEE. The CDR3 totals 17 residues. The trim removed 2 bases at V and 2 bases at J, leaving 5 bases unmatched. CDR3 sequence (DNA): TGTGCCAGCAGCTTCCTAACAGGGGGCGCTGGGGCCAACGTCCTGACTTTC. This translates into CASSFLTGGAGANVLTF. The complete variable domain, with remaining parts taken from reference TRBV5-6 and TRBJ2-6, reads DAGVTQSPTHLIKTRGQQVTLRCSPKSGHDTVSWYQQALGQGPQFIFQYYEEEERQRGNFPDRFSGHQFPNYSSELNVNALLLGDSALYLCASSFLTGGAGANVLTFGAGSRLTVL.

This clone has a single count. CDR3: CSGSQGGGAFF. The DNA for the CDR3 is TGCAGCGGATCCCAGGGTGGCGGCGCTTTCTTT. V is TRBV29-1 and J is TRBJ1-1; tentative D call: TRBD1 (5 bases). V dropped 7 bases and J dropped 11 bases, with 17 bases sitting between them. The germline V gene has CDR1 SQVTM and CDR2 ANQGSEA. The CDR3 contains 11 residues. Drawing the rest from reference TRBV29-1 and TRBJ1-1, the complete variable domain is SAVISQKPSRDICQRGTSLTIQCQVDSQVTMMFWYRQQPGQSLTLIATANQGSEATYESGFVIDKFPISRPNLTFSTLTVSNMSPEDSSIYLCSGSQGGGAFFGQGTRLTVV.

Remarks on this clone: A junction end diverges from the germline sequence, so it may reflect a read error. The gene calls are TRBV13 and TRBJ2-7; D may be TRBD1 (6 bases). The CDR3 has 15 residues. CDR1 PRHDT and CDR2 FYEKMQ come from the germline V gene (reference sequence). The CDR3, as DNA: TGTGCCAACAGCGAAACGGGACATATCTCCTACGAGCAGTACTTC. Translating it yields CANSETGHISYEQYF.

The chain's CDR3 is CASSLELDSAEAFF. The CDR3 nucleotides are TGCGCCAGCAGCTTGGAGTTGGACAGCGCTGAAGCTTTCTTT. The gene calls are TRBV5-1 and TRBJ1-1; tentative D call: TRBD1 (6 bases). The CDR3 runs 14 residues. Germline V gives CDR1 SGHRS, CDR2 YFSETQ. Deletions cut 0 bases from V and 6 bases from J, with 12 bases between.

This sequence joins TRBV7-8 and TRBJ2-2; 9 bases fit TRBD2. The CDR3 contains 15 residues. V shed 2 bases, J shed 7 bases, and the junction held 5 bases outside the gene matches. From germline, CDR1 is SGHVS and CDR2 FQNEAQ. Here the CDR3 reads CASSLSSGSIGELFF. CDR3 sequence (DNA): TGTGCCAGCAGCTTAAGTAGCGGGAGTATCGGGGAGCTGTTTTTT. Full variable domain (rest looked up from reference TRBV7-8 and TRBJ2-2): GAGVSQSPRYKVAKRGQDVALRCDPISGHVSLFWYQQALGQGPEFLTYFQNEAQLDKSGLPSDRFFAERPEGSVSTLKIQRTQQEDSAVYLCASSLSSGSIGELFFGEGSRLTVL.

The chain carries TRBV7-6 and TRBJ1-4; D is unresolved. V lost 0 bases and J 8 bases, leaving 13 bases between the germline ends. Looked up from germline, CDR1 is SGHVS and CDR2 is FNYEAQ. The length of the CDR3 is 15 residues. This chain's CDR3 is CASSLAVGPGEKLFF. The CDR3 DNA sequence: TGTGCCAGCAGCTTAGCCGTAGGCCCGGGGGAAAAACTGTTTTTT.

V is TRBV28 and J is TRBJ2-7; the D is unclear. The germline V and J ends were trimmed by 4 bases and 1 base, with 14 bases remaining between them. The CDR3 runs to 15 residues. Germline V gives CDR1 MDHEN, CDR2 SYDVKM. The CDR3 bases are TGTGCCAGCAGTTCCGGGCCTACCAGGTCCTACGAGCAGTACTTC. Encoded protein: CASSSGPTRSYEQYF.

This clone was detected only a few times. The chain employs TRBV6-6 and TRBJ1-5; tentative D call: TRBD1 (6 bases). The germline V gene encodes CDR1 MNHNY and CDR2 SVGAGI (reference sequence). The V and J ends lost 2 bases and 2 bases respectively, with 10 bases between them. The length of the CDR3 is 15 residues. As DNA, the CDR3 is TGTGCCAGCAGTTACGTGGCAGGGGGCAATCAGCCCCAGCATTTT. It encodes CASSYVAGGNQPQHF.

The chain carries TRBV19 and TRBJ2-1, with 8 bases identical to TRBD1. Per germline, CDR1 LNHDA and CDR2 SQIVND (reference sequence). V trimming: 6 bases; J trimming: 4 bases; junction bases outside the gene matches: 2. The CDR3 is 13 amino acids. CDR3 in DNA: TGTGCCAGTAGCCGGACAGGGTACAATGAGCAGTTCTTC. Encoded protein: CASSRTGYNEQFF.